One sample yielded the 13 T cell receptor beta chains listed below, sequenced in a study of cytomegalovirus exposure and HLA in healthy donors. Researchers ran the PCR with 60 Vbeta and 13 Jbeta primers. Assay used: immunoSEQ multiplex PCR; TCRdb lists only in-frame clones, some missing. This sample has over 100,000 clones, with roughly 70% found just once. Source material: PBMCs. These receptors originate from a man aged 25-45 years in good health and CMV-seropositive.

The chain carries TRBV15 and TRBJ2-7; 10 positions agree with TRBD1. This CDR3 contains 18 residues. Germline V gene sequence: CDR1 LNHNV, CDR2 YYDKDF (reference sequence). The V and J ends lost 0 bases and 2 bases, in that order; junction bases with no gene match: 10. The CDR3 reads CATSRELAGTGVPYEQYV. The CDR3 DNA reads TGTGCCACCAGCAGAGAATTAGCCGGGACAGGGGTCCCCTACGAGCAGTACGTC.

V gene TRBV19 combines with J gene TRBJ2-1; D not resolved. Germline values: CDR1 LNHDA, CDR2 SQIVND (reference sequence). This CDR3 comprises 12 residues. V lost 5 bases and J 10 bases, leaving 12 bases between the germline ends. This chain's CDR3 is CASSGRELEQFF. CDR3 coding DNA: TGTGCCAGTAGTGGAAGAGAACTAGAGCAGTTCTTC.

CDR3 DNA sequence: TGTGCCAGCCAGGGTGTTGGCAATCAGCCCCAGCATTTT. Residues: CASQGVGNQPQHF. The chain recombines TRBV27 with TRBJ1-5; D may be TRBD1 (5 bases). The CDR3 is 13 amino acids. V lost 8 bases, J lost 2 bases, and 10 bases lay in between. The germline V gene has CDR1 MNHEY and CDR2 SMNVEV (reference sequence).

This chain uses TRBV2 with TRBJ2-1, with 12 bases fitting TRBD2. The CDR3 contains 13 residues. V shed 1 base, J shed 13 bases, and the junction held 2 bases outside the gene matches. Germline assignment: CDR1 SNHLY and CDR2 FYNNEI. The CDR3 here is CASSEGGLAGQFF. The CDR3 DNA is TGTGCCAGCAGTGAAGGGGGACTAGCGGGTCAGTTCTTC.

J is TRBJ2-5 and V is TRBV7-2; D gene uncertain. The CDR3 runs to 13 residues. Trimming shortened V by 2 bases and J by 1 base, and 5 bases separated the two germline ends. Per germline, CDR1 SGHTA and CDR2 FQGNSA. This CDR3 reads CASSLQVQETQYF. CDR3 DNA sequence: TGTGCCAGCAGCTTACAGGTCCAAGAGACCCAGTACTTC.

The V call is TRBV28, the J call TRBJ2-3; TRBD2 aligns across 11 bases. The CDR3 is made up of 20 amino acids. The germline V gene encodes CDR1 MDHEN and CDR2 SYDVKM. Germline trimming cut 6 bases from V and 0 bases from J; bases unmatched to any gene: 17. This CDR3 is CASSPRLAGRFWISTDTQYF. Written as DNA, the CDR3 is TGTGCCAGCAGCCCCCGACTAGCGGGAAGATTTTGGATTAGCACAGATACGCAGTATTTT.

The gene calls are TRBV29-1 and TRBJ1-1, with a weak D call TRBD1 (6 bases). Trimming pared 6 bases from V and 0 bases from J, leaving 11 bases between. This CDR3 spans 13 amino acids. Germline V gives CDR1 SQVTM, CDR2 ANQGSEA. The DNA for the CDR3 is TGCAGCGTCGGACAGAGCATGAACACTGAAGCTTTCTTT. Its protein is CSVGQSMNTEAFF.

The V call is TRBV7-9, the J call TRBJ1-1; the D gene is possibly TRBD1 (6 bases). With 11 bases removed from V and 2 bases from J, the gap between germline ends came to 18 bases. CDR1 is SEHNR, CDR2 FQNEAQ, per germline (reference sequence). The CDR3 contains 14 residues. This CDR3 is CASAQGQLNTEAFF. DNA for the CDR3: TGTGCCTCCGCTCAGGGACAACTAAACACTGAAGCTTTCTTT.

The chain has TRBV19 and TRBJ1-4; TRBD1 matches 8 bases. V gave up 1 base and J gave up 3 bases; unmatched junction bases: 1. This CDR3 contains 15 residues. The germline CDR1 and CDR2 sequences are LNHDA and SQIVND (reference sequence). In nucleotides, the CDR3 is TGTGCCAGTAGTATAGGGACAGGGTCTAATGAAAAACTGTTTTTT. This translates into CASSIGTGSNEKLFF.

The CDR3 is CASGSPPHSYEQYV. The CDR3 DNA reads as TGTGCCAGCGGGAGTCCCCCCCACTCCTACGAGCAGTACGTC. The chain employs TRBV9 and TRBJ2-7, with a weak D call TRBD2 (5 bases). This CDR3 spans 14 amino acids. Germline CDR1 reads SGDLS; CDR2 reads YYNGEE. V lost 7 bases and J 0 bases, leaving 14 bases between the germline ends.

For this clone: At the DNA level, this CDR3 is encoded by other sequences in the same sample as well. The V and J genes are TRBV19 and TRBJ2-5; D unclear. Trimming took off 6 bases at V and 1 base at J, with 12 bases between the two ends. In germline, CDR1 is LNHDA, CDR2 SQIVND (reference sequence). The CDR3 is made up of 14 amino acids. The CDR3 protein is CASSLGTAQETQYF. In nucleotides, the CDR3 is TGTGCCAGTAGCCTCGGCACAGCCCAAGAGACCCAGTACTTC.

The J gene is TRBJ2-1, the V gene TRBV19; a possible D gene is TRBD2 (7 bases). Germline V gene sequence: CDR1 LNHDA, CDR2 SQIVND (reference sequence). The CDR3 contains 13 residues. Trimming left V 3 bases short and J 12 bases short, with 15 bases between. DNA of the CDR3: TGTGCCAGTAGTATTGGGGGGGGGCTCGTGCAGTTCTTC. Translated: CASSIGGGLVQFF.

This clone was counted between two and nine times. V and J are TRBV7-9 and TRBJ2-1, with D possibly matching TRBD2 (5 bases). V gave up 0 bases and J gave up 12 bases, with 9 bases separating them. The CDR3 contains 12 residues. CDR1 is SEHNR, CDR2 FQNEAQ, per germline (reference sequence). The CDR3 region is CASSLAGVVQFF. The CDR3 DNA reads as TGTGCCAGCAGCTTAGCGGGAGTGGTGCAGTTCTTC.